This T cell receptor beta chain came from a study of T cells in Graves' hyperthyroidism and ophthalmopathy. This clonotype was seen at least ten times. Antigen unknown. Amplification targeted TCR beta CDR3 regions from RNA transcripts. During a first-round RT-PCR of the TCR CDR3, the HTBI primer set was used. TCRdb itself ran the multiplex PCR reads through MiXCR, one entry per CDR3 protein. Of some 570,000 distinct CDR3 sequences in the sample, 13% to 15% were seen once. Diagnoses were established using clinical symptoms, serum thyroxine and TRAb, thyroid ultrasound and orbital computed tomography. Study-wide results and caveats: Most clonotypes expanded in the thyroid (above 0.001) were also present in blood. Separating ophthalmopathy from stable hyperthyroidism was achieved by a 13 V-J model.

This CDR3 is 13 amino acids long. Germline V lookup: CDR1 MGHRA, CDR2 YSYEKL. V lost 0 bases and J lost 5, with 7 bases in between. The genes are TRBV4-1 and TRBJ2-5; D remains ambiguous. Sequencing used blood. The receptor's source is a woman aged 18-35 years with Graves' ophthalmopathy. The CDR3 DNA sequence: TGCGCCAGCAGCCAAGAAGAGATGGAGACCCAGTACTTC. Translation gives CASSQEEMETQYF.